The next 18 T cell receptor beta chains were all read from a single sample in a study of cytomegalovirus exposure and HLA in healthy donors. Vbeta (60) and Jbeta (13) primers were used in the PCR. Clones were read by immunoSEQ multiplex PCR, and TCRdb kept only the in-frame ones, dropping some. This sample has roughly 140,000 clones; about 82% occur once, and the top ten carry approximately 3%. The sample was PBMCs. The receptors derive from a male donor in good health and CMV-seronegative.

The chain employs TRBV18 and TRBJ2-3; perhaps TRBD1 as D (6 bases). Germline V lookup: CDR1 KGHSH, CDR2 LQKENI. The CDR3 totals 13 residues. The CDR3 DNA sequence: TGTGCTTCCGGGACAACTAGCACAGATACGCAGTATTTT. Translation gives CASGTTSTDTQYF. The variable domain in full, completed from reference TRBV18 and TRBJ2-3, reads NAGVMQNPRHLVRRRGQEARLRCSPMKGHSHVYWYRQLPEEGLKFMVYLQKENIIDESGMPKERFSAEFPKEGPSILRIQQVVRGDSAAYFCASGTTSTDTQYFGPGTRLTVL.

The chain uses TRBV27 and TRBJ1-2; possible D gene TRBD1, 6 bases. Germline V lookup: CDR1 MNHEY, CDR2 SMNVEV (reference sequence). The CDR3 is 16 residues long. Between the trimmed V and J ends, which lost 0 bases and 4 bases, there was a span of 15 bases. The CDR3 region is CASSLSYRVSIYGYTF. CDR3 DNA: TGTGCCAGCAGTTTATCGTACAGGGTTTCCATCTATGGCTACACCTTC.

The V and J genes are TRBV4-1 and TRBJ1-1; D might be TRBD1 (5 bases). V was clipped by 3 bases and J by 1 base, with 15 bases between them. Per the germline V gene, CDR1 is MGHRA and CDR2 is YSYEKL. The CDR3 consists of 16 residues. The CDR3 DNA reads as TGCGCCAGCAGCCAGCCGACTCGACAGACGAACACTGAAGCTTTCTTT. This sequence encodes CASSQPTRQTNTEAFF.

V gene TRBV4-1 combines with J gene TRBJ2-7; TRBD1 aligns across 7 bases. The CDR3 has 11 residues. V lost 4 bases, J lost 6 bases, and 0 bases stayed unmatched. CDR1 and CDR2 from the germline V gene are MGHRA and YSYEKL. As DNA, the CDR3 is TGCGCCAGCAGCCCAGGGGGCGAGCAGTACTTC. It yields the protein CASSPGGEQYF.

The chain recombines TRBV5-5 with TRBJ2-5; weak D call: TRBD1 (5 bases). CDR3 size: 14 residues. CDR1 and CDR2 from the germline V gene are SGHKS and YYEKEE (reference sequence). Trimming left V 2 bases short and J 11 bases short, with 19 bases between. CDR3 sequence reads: CASSLRTIPGRQYF. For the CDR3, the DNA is TGTGCCAGCAGCTTACGGACAATCCCTGGCCGGCAGTACTTC.

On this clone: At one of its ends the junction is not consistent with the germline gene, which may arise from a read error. The CDR3 nucleotides read TGTGCCAGCACGGGGGGTTGGGGGGGCACCGGGAAGCTGTTTTTT. Protein product: CASTGGWGGTGKLFF. The chain uses TRBV6-1 and TRBJ2-2; TRBD2 is a possible D gene (7 bases). This CDR3 is 15 amino acids long. The germline V gene encodes CDR1 MNHNS and CDR2 SASEGT.

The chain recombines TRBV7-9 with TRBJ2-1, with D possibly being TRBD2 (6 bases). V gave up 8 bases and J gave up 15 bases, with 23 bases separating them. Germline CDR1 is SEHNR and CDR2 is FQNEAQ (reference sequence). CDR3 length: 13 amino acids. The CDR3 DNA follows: TGTGCCAGCCGGTTAAGCGTGGCTAGCGTAACGTTCTTC. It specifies CASRLSVASVTFF.

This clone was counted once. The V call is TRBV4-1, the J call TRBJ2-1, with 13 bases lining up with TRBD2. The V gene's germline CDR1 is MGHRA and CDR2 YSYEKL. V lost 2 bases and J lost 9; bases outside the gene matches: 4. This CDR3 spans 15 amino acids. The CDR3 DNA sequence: TGCGCCAGCAGCCAAACCGGACTAGCGGGGGTTGAGCAGTTCTTC. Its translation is CASSQTGLAGVEQFF.

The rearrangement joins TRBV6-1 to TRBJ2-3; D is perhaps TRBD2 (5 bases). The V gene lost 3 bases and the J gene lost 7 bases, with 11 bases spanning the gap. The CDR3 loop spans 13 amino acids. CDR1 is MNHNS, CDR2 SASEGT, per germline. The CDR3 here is CASSDGTRNTQYF. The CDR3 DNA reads TGTGCCAGCAGTGATGGCACTAGGAATACGCAGTATTTT.

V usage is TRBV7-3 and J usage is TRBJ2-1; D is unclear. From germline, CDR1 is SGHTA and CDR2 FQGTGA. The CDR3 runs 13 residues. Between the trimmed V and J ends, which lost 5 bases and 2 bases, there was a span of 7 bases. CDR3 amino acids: CASSPSPYNEQFF. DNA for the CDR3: TGTGCCAGCAGCCCCTCCCCCTACAATGAGCAGTTCTTC. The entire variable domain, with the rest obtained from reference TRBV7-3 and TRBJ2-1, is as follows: GAGVSQTPSNKVTEKGKYVELRCDPISGHTALYWYRQSLGQGPEFLIYFQGTGAADDSGLPNDRFFAVRPEGSVSTLKIQRTERGDSAVYLCASSPSPYNEQFFGPGTRLTVL.

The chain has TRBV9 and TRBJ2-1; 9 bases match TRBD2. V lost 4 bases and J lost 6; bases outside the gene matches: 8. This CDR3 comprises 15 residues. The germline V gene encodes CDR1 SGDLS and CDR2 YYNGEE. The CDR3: CASSQGSGRINEQFF. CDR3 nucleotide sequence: TGTGCCAGCAGCCAGGGGAGCGGGAGGATCAATGAGCAGTTCTTC.

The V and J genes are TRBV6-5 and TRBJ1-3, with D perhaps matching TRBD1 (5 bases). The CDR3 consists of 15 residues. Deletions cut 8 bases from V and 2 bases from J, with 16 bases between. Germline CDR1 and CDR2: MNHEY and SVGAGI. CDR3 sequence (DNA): TGTGCCAGCCGCGGCAGGGATTCGACTGGAAACACCATATATTTT. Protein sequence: CASRGRDSTGNTIYF.

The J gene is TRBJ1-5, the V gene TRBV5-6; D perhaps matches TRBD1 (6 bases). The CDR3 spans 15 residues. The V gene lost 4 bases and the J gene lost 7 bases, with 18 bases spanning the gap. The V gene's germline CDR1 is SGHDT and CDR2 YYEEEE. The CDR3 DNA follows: TGTGCCAGCAGCACCGGGGGGGGGCCGGGGCAGCCCCAGCATTTT. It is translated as CASSTGGGPGQPQHF.

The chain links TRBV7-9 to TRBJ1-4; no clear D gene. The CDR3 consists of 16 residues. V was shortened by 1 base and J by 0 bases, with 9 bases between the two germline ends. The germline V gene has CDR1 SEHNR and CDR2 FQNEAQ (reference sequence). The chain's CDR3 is CASSLGSTTTNEKLFF. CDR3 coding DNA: TGTGCCAGCAGCTTAGGTTCTACTACAACTAATGAAAAACTGTTTTTT.

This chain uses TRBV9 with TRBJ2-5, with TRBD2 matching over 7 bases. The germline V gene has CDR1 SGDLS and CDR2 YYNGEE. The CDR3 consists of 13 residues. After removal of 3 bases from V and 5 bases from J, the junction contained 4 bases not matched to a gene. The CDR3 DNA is TGTGCCAGCAGCGCCAAGGGAGGGGAGACCCAGTACTTC. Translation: CASSAKGGETQYF. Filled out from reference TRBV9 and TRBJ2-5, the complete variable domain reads DSGVTQTPKHLITATGQRVTLRCSPRSGDLSVYWYQQSLDQGLQFLIQYYNGEERAKGNILERFSAQQFPDLHSELNLSSLELGDSALYFCASSAKGGETQYFGPGTRLLVL.

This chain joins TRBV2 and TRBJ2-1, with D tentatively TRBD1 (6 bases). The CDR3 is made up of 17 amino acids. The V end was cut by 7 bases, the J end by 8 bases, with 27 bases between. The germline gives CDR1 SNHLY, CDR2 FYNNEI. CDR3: CASTSLSGWGHLDEQFF. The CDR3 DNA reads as TGTGCCAGCACCAGCCTCTCAGGGTGGGGGCACCTAGATGAGCAGTTCTTC.

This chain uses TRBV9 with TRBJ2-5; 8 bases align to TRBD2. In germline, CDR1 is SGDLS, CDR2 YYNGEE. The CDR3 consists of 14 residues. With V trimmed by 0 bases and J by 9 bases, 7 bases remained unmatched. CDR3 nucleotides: TGTGCCAGCAGCGTAGCAGCGGGGGCCCCTTCCCAGTACTTC. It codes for CASSVAAGAPSQYF.

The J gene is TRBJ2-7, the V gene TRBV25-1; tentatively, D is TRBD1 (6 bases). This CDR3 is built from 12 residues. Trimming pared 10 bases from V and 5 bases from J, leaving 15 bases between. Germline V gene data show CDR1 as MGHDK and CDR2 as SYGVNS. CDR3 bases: TGTGCCACCCAAGGGGGTAACCACGAGCAGTACTTC. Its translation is CATQGGNHEQYF.